Presented here are 19 T cell receptor beta chains from one specimen sequenced in a study of blood T cell repertoires in COVID-19. This table comes from immunoSEQ multiplex PCR, and its TCRdb copy is limited to in-frame clones, with some not included. The data contain roughly 300,000 clones, around 87% of them singletons. Sequencing used PBMCs or T cells enriched from blood (not recorded which). Receptors originate from a woman aged 30 to 39 who had recovered from COVID-19.

This clone was detected only a few times. The rearrangement links TRBV29-1 to TRBJ1-2, with 10 bases that match TRBD1. V lost 0 bases and J lost 7; bases outside the gene matches: 8. In germline, CDR1 is SQVTM, CDR2 ANQGSEA. CDR3 length: 15 amino acids. Here the CDR3 reads CSVEEHDRGRGGYTF. The CDR3 coding sequence is TGCAGCGTTGAAGAACATGACAGGGGGCGCGGTGGCTACACCTTC.

This clone is a singleton in its sample. The gene calls are TRBV28 and TRBJ1-2; the match to TRBD1 covers 11 bases. The V segment lost 8 bases and the J segment 3 bases; nucleotides outside the gene matches: 8. Germline V gene data show CDR1 as MDHEN and CDR2 as SYDVKM. This CDR3 is 15 amino acids long. DNA for the CDR3: TGTGCCAGCTGGATAGGGGGACAGGGGGACTATGGCTACACCTTC. Translated, it gives CASWIGGQGDYGYTF.

The rearrangement links TRBV28 to TRBJ2-5; 8 nucleotides agree with TRBD1. This CDR3 comprises 12 residues. The germline V gene has CDR1 MDHEN and CDR2 SYDVKM. After removal of 10 bases from V and 6 bases from J, the junction contained 7 bases not matched to a gene. CDR3 in amino acids: CATDRGAKTQYF. Written as DNA, the CDR3 is TGTGCCACCGACAGGGGCGCGAAGACCCAGTACTTC.

The genes are TRBV6-5 and TRBJ1-5; 8 bases fit TRBD1. The length of the CDR3 is 13 residues. V lost 10 bases and J lost 4; bases outside the gene matches: 6. CDR1 is MNHEY and CDR2 is SVGAGI in the germline V gene. CDR3 nucleotide sequence: TGTGCCACCGGCACAGGGGGGAATCAGCCCCAGCATTTT. Translating it yields CATGTGGNQPQHF.

The chain links TRBV20-1 to TRBJ1-6, with D unresolved. Germline lookup yields CDR1 DFQATT and CDR2 SNEGSKA (reference sequence). The CDR3 runs 12 residues. With 3 bases removed from V and 10 bases from J, the gap between germline ends came to 10 bases. The CDR3 is CSASKTGSPLHF. CDR3 nucleotide sequence: TGCAGTGCTAGTAAGACGGGATCACCCCTCCACTTT.

This chain uses TRBV6-5 with TRBJ1-2; a possible D gene is TRBD1 (6 bases). The CDR3 has 12 amino acids. The germline V and J ends were trimmed by 6 bases and 8 bases, with 13 bases remaining between them. Germline assignment: CDR1 MNHEY and CDR2 SVGAGI. The CDR3 region has the DNA TGTGCCAGCAGGAGACAGGATCAGGGCTACACCTTC. Its translation is CASRRQDQGYTF.

The chain has TRBV11-3 and TRBJ2-5; D not resolved. V lost 2 bases, J lost 2 bases, and 6 bases lay in between. The CDR3 has 13 residues. CDR1 and CDR2 from the germline V gene are SGHNT and YENEEA. The CDR3 protein is CASSLSNQETQYF. In DNA form, the CDR3 reads TGTGCCAGCAGCTTATCTAATCAAGAGACCCAGTACTTC.

The rearrangement links TRBV9 to TRBJ1-2; the D is unclear. CDR3 length: 13 residues. CDR1 SGDLS and CDR2 YYNGEE come from the germline V gene. Trimming took off 3 bases at V and 2 bases at J, with 8 bases between the two ends. CDR3 residues: CASSGQVNYGYTF. DNA for the CDR3: TGTGCCAGCAGCGGCCAGGTAAACTATGGCTACACCTTC.

J is TRBJ1-1 and V is TRBV9, with 8 bases aligning to TRBD1. V lost 4 bases and J lost 4; bases outside the gene matches: 6. The CDR3 totals 14 residues. Germline CDR1 SGDLS, CDR2 YYNGEE. The CDR3 DNA reads TGTGCCAGCAGCCGAATCACAGGGGGCACTGAAGCTTTCTTT. Protein sequence: CASSRITGGTEAFF.

The CDR3 is CASTSTAGGVEQYF. In DNA form, the CDR3 reads TGTGCCAGCACCAGTACAGCAGGGGGAGTAGAGCAGTACTTC. The V gene is TRBV6-5, the J gene TRBJ2-7; TRBD1 agrees at 7 bases. Trimming cost V 7 bases and J 7 bases; bases outside gene matches: 13. CDR1 is MNHEY, CDR2 SVGAGI, per germline. The CDR3 totals 14 residues.

This CDR3 reads CASRQVYQETQYF. The DNA for the CDR3 is TGTGCCAGCAGGCAGGTGTACCAAGAGACCCAGTACTTC. V and J are TRBV27 and TRBJ2-5; the D is unclear. Trimming removed 6 bases at V and 0 bases at J, with 8 bases between. CDR1 and CDR2 (germline): MNHEY, SMNVEV (reference sequence). This CDR3 has 13 residues.

The chain employs TRBV10-3 and TRBJ2-6; possibly TRBD2 for D (6 bases). Deletions cut 7 bases from V and 2 bases from J, with 9 bases between. The CDR3 totals 14 residues. Germline V gene lookup returns CDR1 ENHRY and CDR2 SYGVKD. CDR3 nucleotides: TGTGCCATCAACGGGGGACCTGGGGCCAACGTCCTGACTTTC. It yields the protein CAINGGPGANVLTF.

The V and J genes are TRBV24-1 and TRBJ1-1, with D maybe TRBD1 (5 bases). The CDR3 contains 13 residues. V lost 7 bases and J 6 bases, leaving 14 bases between the germline ends. The V gene's germline CDR1 is KGHDR and CDR2 SFDVKD. CDR3 nucleotide sequence: TGTGCCACCAGGGCGATGGGGGGAGCTGAAGCTTTCTTT. Translation: CATRAMGGAEAFF.

This chain connects TRBV6-1 to TRBJ2-2; 9 nucleotides align to TRBD1. V gave up 4 bases and J gave up 5 bases; unmatched junction bases: 11. This CDR3 spans 17 amino acids. Germline CDR1 MNHNS, CDR2 SASEGT. The CDR3 sequence is CASSALRTGGITGELFF. The CDR3 DNA sequence: TGTGCCAGCAGTGCCCTTCGAACAGGGGGCATAACCGGGGAGCTGTTTTTT.

CDR3 loop: CASSHPTGGNTEAFF. Written as DNA, the CDR3 is TGCGCCAGCAGCCACCCGACAGGTGGGAACACTGAAGCTTTCTTT. The rearrangement links TRBV4-1 to TRBJ1-1; perhaps TRBD1 as D (6 bases). Germline CDR1 is MGHRA and CDR2 is YSYEKL. V was trimmed by 3 bases and J by 1 base, leaving 12 bases between them. This CDR3 region has 15 residues.

The V gene is TRBV6-2 or TRBV6-3, the J gene TRBJ1-2; maybe TRBD1 (6 bases). The germline gives CDR1 MNHEY, CDR2 SVGEGT. The CDR3 contains 15 residues. V was shortened by 0 bases and J by 4 bases, with 12 bases between the two germline ends. The CDR3 protein is CASSYSTGSAYGYTF. CDR3 bases: TGTGCCAGCAGTTACTCAACAGGGTCGGCCTATGGCTACACCTTC.

Comments on this clone: This specimen includes other DNA sequences encoding the same CDR3. This chain joins TRBV21-1 and TRBJ1-1; the DNA was not used to check the table's D call, TRBD1. TRBV21-1 is marked as a pseudogene. The CDR3 runs 18 residues. The CDR3 sequence: CASSKVRPGGNWSTEAFF. The CDR3 bases are TGTGCCAGCAGCAAAGTTCGTCCAGGGGGCAATTGGAGCACTGAAGCCTTCTTT.

This sequence joins TRBV14 and TRBJ1-1; 8 nucleotides line up with TRBD1. Per the germline V gene, CDR1 is SGHDN and CDR2 is FVKESK. J gave up 3 bases and V 2 bases, and 2 bases lay outside the gene matches. The CDR3 spans 14 residues. CDR3 residues: CASSQNRGDTEAFF. The CDR3 coding sequence is TGTGCCAGCAGCCAAAACAGGGGGGACACTGAAGCTTTCTTT.

The rearrangement links TRBV4-1 to TRBJ1-3; D call uncertain. The germline gives CDR1 MGHRA, CDR2 YSYEKL. This CDR3 contains 16 residues. V was cut by 1 base and J by 0 bases, with 10 bases left in between. The CDR3 bases are TGCGCCAGCAGCCAAGGGGTCAGGTTCTCTGGAAACACCATATATTTT. This translates into CASSQGVRFSGNTIYF.